This passage covers 32 T cell receptor beta chains from one sample sequenced in a study of blood T cell repertoires in COVID-19. Only in-frame clones appear in the TCRdb table, and some are missing; sequencing was by immunoSEQ multiplex PCR. Of some 320,000 clones in the sample, around 90% were seen once. The sample consisted of PBMCs or T cells enriched from blood (not recorded which). These receptor sequences come from a man in his sixties who had recovered from COVID-19.

This chain uses TRBV20-1 with TRBJ2-2; D perhaps matches TRBD2 (5 bases). CDR3 size: 12 residues. The V and J ends lost 3 bases and 7 bases respectively, with 9 bases between them. The germline V gene has CDR1 DFQATT and CDR2 SNEGSKA (reference sequence). The CDR3 DNA is TGCAGTGCTAGTCTGGCGGGCGGGGAGCTGTTTTTT. Translation gives CSASLAGGELFF.

The V call is TRBV5-6, the J call TRBJ1-3, with D perhaps matching TRBD1 (5 bases). This CDR3 is built from 15 residues. V lost 5 bases and J lost 2, with 14 bases in between. Germline V gene sequence: CDR1 SGHDT, CDR2 YYEEEE. The CDR3 DNA is TGTGCCAGCAGGCGTGTTCAGGGTACTGGAAACACCATATATTTT. Amino acids: CASRRVQGTGNTIYF.

The chain uses TRBV11-2 and TRBJ2-5; 8 positions match TRBD2. Germline V gene data show CDR1 as SGHAT and CDR2 as FQNNGV. With V trimmed by 5 bases and J by 1 base, 3 bases remained unmatched. The CDR3 consists of 14 residues. Written as DNA, the CDR3 is TGTGCCAGCAGCAGCACTAGCGGCCAAGAGACCCAGTACTTC. Protein sequence: CASSSTSGQETQYF. Full variable domain (rest looked up from reference TRBV11-2 and TRBJ2-5): EAGVAQSPRYKIIEKRQSVAFWCNPISGHATLYWYQQILGQGPKLLIQFQNNGVVDDSQLPKDRFSAERLKGVDSTLKIQPAKLEDSAVYLCASSSTSGQETQYFGPGTRLLVL.

This sequence joins TRBV9 and TRBJ2-7; D may be TRBD2 (7 bases). Trimming stripped 4 bases from V and 2 bases from J, with 16 bases between. Per germline, CDR1 SGDLS and CDR2 YYNGEE. The CDR3 totals 15 residues. The CDR3 protein is CASSPGGLAAYEQYF. Here the CDR3 DNA reads TGTGCCAGCAGCCCCGGGGGGCTAGCGGCCTACGAGCAGTACTTC.

The gene calls are TRBV7-2 and TRBJ2-6; tentatively, D is TRBD1 (5 bases). This CDR3 is 17 amino acids long. The germline gives CDR1 SGHTA, CDR2 FQGNSA. V lost 5 bases to trimming and J lost 2 bases, with 16 bases between them. As DNA, the CDR3 is TGTGCCAGCAGCCAAAGGGGTAGGGTGACTGGGGCCAACGTCCTGACTTTC. Protein sequence: CASSQRGRVTGANVLTF.

This chain's CDR3 is CASSFLETQYF. CDR3 sequence (DNA): TGCGCCAGCAGCTTCCTGGAGACCCAGTACTTC. The rearrangement joins TRBV5-1 to TRBJ2-5; D remains ambiguous. V was pared by 2 bases and J by 5 bases, with 4 bases between. The CDR3 is 11 residues long. Germline V gives CDR1 SGHRS, CDR2 YFSETQ.

The V and J genes are TRBV28 and TRBJ1-2; 8 bases line up with TRBD1. Germline V gene data show CDR1 as MDHEN and CDR2 as SYDVKM. The CDR3 is 16 amino acids. The J segment lost 3 bases and the V segment lost 5 bases, leaving 11 bases of the junction unmatched. CDR3 sequence: CASSPSPGQGDYGYTF. CDR3 DNA sequence: TGTGCCAGCAGTCCCAGCCCTGGACAGGGCGACTATGGCTACACCTTC.

This chain links TRBV9 with TRBJ1-2, with TRBD1 as a possible D gene (5 bases). V was shortened by 0 bases and J by 0 bases, with 9 bases between the two germline ends. The CDR3 is 15 amino acids. Germline CDR1 SGDLS, CDR2 YYNGEE. The CDR3 spells CASSVGTRANYGYTF. The CDR3 region has the DNA TGTGCCAGCAGCGTAGGGACACGAGCTAACTATGGCTACACCTTC.

CDR3 sequence (DNA): TGTGCCAGCAGCGCCCACCCGGGACTAGCGGGACTATACACCGGGGAGCTGTTTTTT. Translated: CASSAHPGLAGLYTGELFF. The gene calls are TRBV7-3 and TRBJ2-2, with TRBD2 matching 13 bases. The CDR3 contains 19 residues. In germline, CDR1 is SGHTA, CDR2 FQGTGA. The trim removed 5 bases at V and 3 bases at J, leaving 12 bases unmatched.

This chain joins TRBV13 and TRBJ2-7, with a weak D call TRBD2 (5 bases). Per germline, CDR1 PRHDT and CDR2 FYEKMQ (reference sequence). The length of the CDR3 is 15 residues. V gave up 2 bases and J gave up 3 bases, with 14 bases separating them. The CDR3 sequence: CASSLLGGQIYEQYF. Written as DNA, the CDR3 is TGTGCCAGCAGCTTATTAGGCGGGCAGATCTACGAGCAGTACTTC.

The gene calls are TRBV7-2 and TRBJ1-2; 9 bases are shared with TRBD1. The ends lost 1 base at V and 4 bases at J; junction bases unmatched: 7. The germline V gene has CDR1 SGHTA and CDR2 FQGNSA. The CDR3 runs 16 residues. CDR3 amino acids: CASSLVGSTGGYGYTF. CDR3 bases: TGTGCCAGCAGCTTAGTGGGATCGACAGGGGGCTATGGCTACACCTTC.

V gene TRBV6-5 combines with J gene TRBJ2-5; TRBD1 is a possible D gene (6 bases). CDR3 length: 14 amino acids. The germline V and J ends were trimmed by 3 bases and 5 bases, with 13 bases remaining between them. CDR1 is MNHEY and CDR2 is SVGAGI in the germline V gene. The CDR3, as DNA: TGTGCCAGCAGTTATCAGGGGTCCGGGGAGACCCAGTACTTC. Its protein product is CASSYQGSGETQYF.

A remark on this clone: The sample carries other DNA sequences with the same CDR3. V usage is TRBV28 and J usage is TRBJ2-1; D uncertain. The germline V gene encodes CDR1 MDHEN and CDR2 SYDVKM. Between the trimmed V and J ends, which lost 2 bases and 0 bases, there was a span of 5 bases. CDR3 size: 14 residues. CDR3 region: CASSLPSSYNEQFF. CDR3 sequence (DNA): TGTGCCAGCAGTTTACCGAGCTCCTACAATGAGCAGTTCTTC.

The chain is built from TRBV28 and TRBJ1-1; 7 bases match TRBD1. Germline V gene data show CDR1 as MDHEN and CDR2 as SYDVKM. The CDR3 consists of 13 residues. Losses at the gene ends were 6 bases for V and 3 bases for J; bases not matched to a gene: 4. CDR3 DNA: TGTGCCAGCAGCTCCGACAGGGACACTGAAGCTTTCTTT. It encodes CASSSDRDTEAFF.

The sample holds one count of this clone. The CDR3 spells CASSPGQGAGQPQHF. The CDR3 bases are TGTGCCAGCTCACCCGGACAGGGGGCAGGACAGCCCCAGCATTTT. The chain combines TRBV18 with TRBJ1-5; 11 bases are shared with TRBD1. This CDR3 is built from 15 residues. The trim removed 3 bases at V and 7 bases at J, leaving 5 bases unmatched. The germline V gene has CDR1 KGHSH and CDR2 LQKENI. The variable domain in full, with the rest retrieved from reference TRBV18 and TRBJ1-5, is NAGVMQNPRHLVRRRGQEARLRCSPMKGHSHVYWYRQLPEEGLKFMVYLQKENIIDESGMPKERFSAEFPKEGPSILRIQQVVRGDSAAYFCASSPGQGAGQPQHFGDGTRLSIL.

The chain has TRBV5-6 and TRBJ2-3, with TRBD1 as a possible D gene (6 bases). The V and J ends lost 2 bases and 0 bases respectively, with 10 bases between them. This CDR3 spans 15 amino acids. Germline assignment: CDR1 SGHDT and CDR2 YYEEEE. This CDR3 reads CASSFITGSTDTQYF. CDR3 in DNA: TGTGCCAGCAGCTTTATTACAGGGAGCACAGATACGCAGTATTTT.

This sequence joins TRBV3-1 (or the pseudogene TRBV3-2) and TRBJ1-2, with a possible D match to TRBD1 (6 bases). The CDR3 runs 12 residues. In germline, CDR1 is LGHDT, CDR2 YNNKEL (reference sequence). V was shortened by 4 bases and J by 8 bases, with 11 bases between the two germline ends. CDR3 in DNA: TGTGCCAGCAGCCCTTTACAGGGAGGCTACACCTTC. Translation: CASSPLQGGYTF.

The chain employs TRBV19 and TRBJ2-3; no firm D call. The CDR3 has 12 residues. V lost 5 bases to trimming and J lost 3 bases, with 6 bases between them. From germline, CDR1 is LNHDA and CDR2 SQIVND (reference sequence). CDR3 protein: CASSFYTDTQYF. The CDR3 DNA sequence: TGTGCCAGTAGTTTCTATACAGATACGCAGTATTTT.

The chain combines TRBV7-3 with TRBJ1-2; D is undetermined. The V gene's germline CDR1 is SGHTA and CDR2 FQGTGA. V was trimmed by 4 bases and J by 7 bases, leaving 13 bases between them. The CDR3 contains 13 residues. CDR3 loop: CASSSHRGSGYTF. The CDR3, as DNA: TGTGCCAGCAGCTCCCACCGGGGTTCTGGCTACACCTTC.

A word on this clone: The sample contains more than one DNA sequence encoding this CDR3. The chain recombines TRBV7-9 with TRBJ2-1; D unclear. CDR3 size: 12 residues. Looked up from germline, CDR1 is SEHNR and CDR2 is FQNEAQ (reference sequence). Trimming pared 1 base from V and 6 bases from J, leaving 4 bases between. The CDR3 sequence: CASSLVANEQFF. CDR3 sequence (DNA): TGTGCCAGCAGCTTAGTAGCCAATGAGCAGTTCTTC.

The chain links TRBV21-1 to TRBJ2-7; the table calls TRBD2, which could not be checked here. TRBV21-1 is tagged as a pseudogene. The CDR3 is 17 residues long. This CDR3 reads CPSTNHDSSGTSYEQYF. CDR3 DNA: TGTCCCAGCACCAACCACGACTCTAGCGGGACCTCCTACGAGCAGTACTTC.

This chain joins TRBV28 and TRBJ1-1; 8 bases are a match to TRBD1. In germline, CDR1 is MDHEN, CDR2 SYDVKM. The trim removed 5 bases at V and 0 bases at J, leaving 5 bases unmatched. The CDR3 is 15 residues long. Here the CDR3 reads CASSSYRGVNTEAFF. CDR3 nucleotide sequence: TGTGCCAGCAGTAGTTACAGGGGGGTGAACACTGAAGCTTTCTTT.

The chain joins TRBV18 to TRBJ2-1, with D possibly matching TRBD2 (6 bases). The CDR3 loop spans 14 amino acids. The V end was cut by 3 bases, the J end by 6 bases, with 12 bases between. The germline V gene has CDR1 KGHSH and CDR2 LQKENI. CDR3 sequence reads: CASSPGGPINEQFF. In DNA form, the CDR3 reads TGTGCCAGCTCACCGGGAGGACCCATCAATGAGCAGTTCTTC.

The V call is TRBV6-6, the J call TRBJ1-5; the D is unclear. CDR1 is MNHNY and CDR2 is SVGAGI in the germline V gene (reference sequence). The CDR3 consists of 12 residues. The V gene lost 10 bases and the J gene lost 0 bases, with 7 bases spanning the gap. CDR3 DNA: TGTGCCACCTCCCTTAGCAATCAGCCCCAGCATTTT. This gives the protein CATSLSNQPQHF.

CDR3 nucleotides: TGTGCCAGCAGCGTCGGAGCGAGTAATACCTACGAGCAGTACTTC. Translated, it gives CASSVGASNTYEQYF. This chain links TRBV9 with TRBJ2-7; D not certain. The CDR3 runs to 15 residues. Germline V gene data show CDR1 as SGDLS and CDR2 as YYNGEE. With 2 bases removed from V and 2 bases from J, the gap between germline ends came to 14 bases.

The V call is TRBV6-5, the J call TRBJ1-2, with D possibly being TRBD1 (6 bases). V was shortened by 2 bases and J by 0 bases, with 7 bases between the two germline ends. The germline V gene encodes CDR1 MNHEY and CDR2 SVGAGI. CDR3 length: 14 amino acids. The CDR3 region has the DNA TGTGCCAGCAGTTACGGACAGTCTAACTATGGCTACACCTTC. Its protein is CASSYGQSNYGYTF.

V is TRBV7-2 and J is TRBJ1-4, with 10 bases that match TRBD1. The trim removed 6 bases at V and 6 bases at J, leaving 4 bases unmatched. The CDR3 sequence is 14 residues long. Germline CDR1 is SGHTA and CDR2 is FQGNSA. DNA of the CDR3: TGTGCCAGCAGTGGGGACAGGGGCGATGAAAAACTGTTTTTT. Its protein product is CASSGDRGDEKLFF.

J is TRBJ1-1 and V is TRBV19, with 7 bases fitting TRBD1. In germline, CDR1 is LNHDA, CDR2 SQIVND (reference sequence). Trimming took 6 bases from V and 0 from J; bases not matched to a gene: 10. The CDR3 has 16 residues. CDR3 in DNA: TGTGCCAGTAGAAGGACAGGCCGAGCTATGAACACTGAAGCTTTCTTT. It is translated as CASRRTGRAMNTEAFF.

The chain has TRBV7-2 and TRBJ2-7; D unresolved. V lost 8 bases to trimming and J lost 0 bases, with 14 bases between them. The CDR3 covers 14 residues. Germline loops: CDR1 SGHTA, CDR2 FQGNSA. The CDR3 DNA reads TGTGCCAGCGGGCCTTTTGGCCCCTCCTACGAGCAGTACTTC. The encoded protein is CASGPFGPSYEQYF.

The chain is built from TRBV6-1 and TRBJ2-7; tentatively, D is TRBD1 (5 bases). The V end was cut by 2 bases, the J end by 1 base, with 12 bases between. The CDR3 has 15 amino acids. The germline CDR1 and CDR2 sequences are MNHNS and SASEGT. The CDR3 DNA reads TGTGCCAGCAGTGAATGGGCAGGGAATTCCTACGAGCAGTACTTC. Translated: CASSEWAGNSYEQYF.

The chain couples TRBV11-2 to TRBJ2-1, with unresolved D. The CDR3 covers 15 residues. The V end was cut by 6 bases, the J end by 7 bases, with 19 bases between. Germline V gene data show CDR1 as SGHAT and CDR2 as FQNNGV. The CDR3 region is CASRPANSFGNEQFF. CDR3 DNA sequence: TGTGCCAGCAGACCCGCCAACTCCTTCGGGAATGAGCAGTTCTTC.

J is TRBJ2-7 and V is TRBV2, with 9 positions matching TRBD1. This CDR3 has 14 amino acids. Per the germline V gene, CDR1 is SNHLY and CDR2 is FYNNEI. With 4 bases clipped from V and 5 bases from J, the junction kept 6 bases outside the gene matches. CDR3 sequence: CASSVGQGSDEQYF. CDR3 nucleotides: TGTGCCAGCAGTGTGGGACAGGGCTCGGACGAGCAGTACTTC.